This passage covers 32 T cell receptor beta chains from one sample sequenced in a study of T cell responses to AZD1222 COVID-19 vaccine. The data were produced by immunoSEQ multiplex PCR, yet TCRdb's version contains in-frame clones alone and is incomplete. Among roughly 150,000 clones listed, about nine tenths were seen once. Material: peripheral blood, obtained 28 days after the second AZD1222 dose. The receptors were gathered from an adult who received the AZD1222 COVID-19 vaccine.

The CDR3 is CASSVDLDSLNTGELFF. The CDR3 DNA is TGTGCCAGCAGCGTAGATCTTGACAGCCTGAACACCGGGGAGCTGTTTTTT. The chain uses TRBV9 and TRBJ2-2, with a weak D call TRBD1 (5 bases). The CDR3 has 17 amino acids. V gave up 0 bases and J gave up 1 base, with 13 bases separating them. CDR1 is SGDLS and CDR2 is YYNGEE in the germline V gene.

The chain joins TRBV7-3 to TRBJ2-3; TRBD2 matches at 7 bases. The CDR3 loop spans 15 amino acids. J was trimmed by 2 bases and V by 4 bases; bases with no gene match: 6. Germline lookup yields CDR1 SGHTA and CDR2 FQGTGA. The CDR3 loop is CASSSQRDSTDTQYF. The DNA for the CDR3 is TGTGCCAGCAGCTCCCAGCGGGACTCCACAGATACGCAGTATTTT.

The V call is TRBV5-1, the J call TRBJ2-1; 14 positions match TRBD2. The V gene's germline CDR1 is SGHRS and CDR2 YFSETQ. The CDR3 is 16 amino acids. The junction had 4 bases not matched to a gene; V was cut back by 4 bases and J by 4 bases. CDR3 sequence reads: CASSAGTSGSYNEQFF. CDR3 DNA sequence: TGCGCCAGCAGCGCAGGGACTAGCGGGAGTTACAATGAGCAGTTCTTC.

The rearrangement joins TRBV11-3 to TRBJ1-1; D remains unclear. Trimming left V 5 bases short and J 0 bases short, with 10 bases between. Germline CDR1 and CDR2: SGHNT and YENEEA. This CDR3 is 14 amino acids long. The CDR3 DNA reads TGTGCCAGCAGCCTTAGTGCTTTGAACACTGAAGCTTTCTTT. Protein sequence: CASSLSALNTEAFF.

This chain joins TRBV9 and TRBJ2-3; 8 nucleotides agree with TRBD2. Germline assignment: CDR1 SGDLS and CDR2 YYNGEE. V shed 2 bases and J 5 bases; nucleotides not matched to a gene: 7. The CDR3 runs to 15 residues. The CDR3 protein is CASSVRAGAKDTQYF. As DNA, the CDR3 is TGTGCCAGCAGCGTCCGAGCGGGAGCAAAAGATACGCAGTATTTT.

This clone was seen only once. The rearrangement uses TRBV6-6 and TRBJ1-4; tentative D call: TRBD1 (6 bases). Germline lookup yields CDR1 MNHNY and CDR2 SVGAGI (reference sequence). Trimming left V 2 bases short and J 8 bases short, with 18 bases between. The CDR3 is made up of 16 amino acids. The DNA of the CDR3 is TGTGCCAGCAGTTACCTGGGGGGCCCAATGGAGGAAAAACTGTTTTTT. Translation gives CASSYLGGPMEEKLFF.

DNA of the CDR3: TGTGCCAGCAGCTTGAACCCGGGCACGAACACTGAAGCTTTCTTT. This gives the protein CASSLNPGTNTEAFF. V gene TRBV11-2 combines with J gene TRBJ1-1; D is unclear. From germline, CDR1 is SGHAT and CDR2 FQNNGV. Trimming shortened V by 3 bases and J by 1 base, and 12 bases separated the two germline ends. The CDR3 is made up of 15 amino acids.

V and J are TRBV14 and TRBJ1-1; D ambiguous. Germline V lookup: CDR1 SGHDN, CDR2 FVKESK. With 4 bases removed from V and 1 base from J, the gap between germline ends came to 7 bases. This CDR3 has 13 residues. CDR3 bases: TGTGCCAGCAGCCTAAGAAAGAACACTGAAGCTTTCTTT. This sequence encodes CASSLRKNTEAFF.

The V call is TRBV11-3, the J call TRBJ2-1, with 11 bases identical to TRBD2. V dropped 1 base and J dropped 7; count of bases not matched to a gene: 3. CDR1 is SGHNT, CDR2 YENEEA, per germline. This CDR3 comprises 15 residues. The chain's CDR3 is CASSLGGLAVNEQFF. The CDR3 bases are TGTGCCAGCAGCTTAGGGGGACTAGCGGTTAATGAGCAGTTCTTC. The full variable domain, in which reference TRBV11-3 and TRBJ2-1 provide the parts outside the CDR3, is EAGVVQSPRYKIIEKKQPVAFWCNPISGHNTLYWYLQNLGQGPELLIRYENEEAVDDSQLPKDRFSAERLKGVDSTLKIQPAELGDSAVYLCASSLGGLAVNEQFFGPGTRLTVL.

The V gene is TRBV27, the J gene TRBJ2-5; no clear D gene. The CDR3 runs to 16 residues. CDR1 is MNHEY, CDR2 SMNVEV, per germline (reference sequence). V was cut by 4 bases and J by 1 base, with 16 bases left in between. CDR3 amino acids: CASSSLGKVVQETQYF. The CDR3 nucleotides are TGTGCCAGCAGTTCCCTAGGTAAAGTCGTCCAAGAGACCCAGTACTTC.

The V gene is TRBV7-2, the J gene TRBJ2-1; TRBD2 agrees at 7 bases. The ends lost 5 bases at V and 7 bases at J; junction bases unmatched: 14. The CDR3 is made up of 16 amino acids. Germline lookup yields CDR1 SGHTA and CDR2 FQGNSA. The CDR3 here is CASSRGERQWGNEQFF. CDR3 in DNA: TGTGCCAGCAGCCGGGGGGAACGACAGTGGGGGAATGAGCAGTTCTTC.

CDR3 protein: CASSQDPGQFSGNTIYF. CDR3 bases: TGCGCCAGCAGCCAAGATCCGGGACAGTTCTCTGGAAACACCATATATTTT. The rearrangement links TRBV4-1 to TRBJ1-3; 7 nucleotides align to TRBD1. J gave up 0 bases and V 0 bases, and 5 bases lay outside the gene matches. CDR3 length equals 17 residues. Germline CDR1 MGHRA, CDR2 YSYEKL.

This rearrangement joins TRBV7-9 to TRBJ2-1; 8 bases agree with TRBD1. This CDR3 is built from 14 residues. Trimming took 5 bases from V and 7 from J; bases not matched to a gene: 7. Germline-derived CDR1 and CDR2 are SEHNR and FQNEAQ (reference sequence). CDR3 region: CASSRTGGLNEQFF. Here the CDR3 DNA reads TGTGCCAGCAGCCGAACAGGGGGACTGAATGAGCAGTTCTTC.

This clone was found once. CDR3: CASSLAGSFSTDTQYF. In DNA, the CDR3 is TGTGCCAGCAGCTTGGCGGGATCGTTTAGCACAGATACGCAGTATTTT. The chain uses TRBV5-5 and TRBJ2-3, with D possibly matching TRBD2 (5 bases). Germline assignment: CDR1 SGHKS and CDR2 YYEKEE (reference sequence). V was cut by 0 bases and J by 0 bases, with 11 bases left in between. The CDR3 is 16 residues long.

The V and J genes are TRBV5-6 and TRBJ2-1, with D possibly matching TRBD1 (7 bases). Germline lookup yields CDR1 SGHDT and CDR2 YYEEEE. The CDR3 loop spans 16 amino acids. With 0 bases removed from V and 6 bases from J, the gap between germline ends came to 16 bases. CDR3 bases: TGTGCCAGCAGCTTGGCGGCAGGGGGAGGTCGCAATGAGCAGTTCTTC. This codes for CASSLAAGGGRNEQFF.

This clone has only a few counts. The chain employs TRBV27 and TRBJ2-7; unclear D gene. The V end was cut by 2 bases, the J end by 0 bases, with 5 bases between. This CDR3 has 13 amino acids. The germline CDR1 and CDR2 sequences are MNHEY and SMNVEV (reference sequence). The chain's CDR3 is CASSLISSYEQYF. CDR3 nucleotides: TGTGCCAGCAGTTTAATCTCCTCCTACGAGCAGTACTTC.

V is TRBV19 and J is TRBJ1-1; D ambiguous. The CDR3 has 11 residues. Germline V gene lookup returns CDR1 LNHDA and CDR2 SQIVND (reference sequence). Trimming pared 6 bases from V and 8 bases from J, leaving 10 bases between. As DNA, the CDR3 is TGTGCCAGTAGGACCCTTAACGAAGCTTTCTTT. This sequence encodes CASRTLNEAFF.

The V and J genes are TRBV4-1 and TRBJ1-2, with a possible D match to TRBD1 (6 bases). Per germline, CDR1 MGHRA and CDR2 YSYEKL. The CDR3 has 15 residues. Trimming removed 4 bases from V and 1 base from J, with 13 bases in between. The CDR3 DNA reads TGCGCCAGCAGCCTGGGGGGCGTGAGTAACTATGGCTACACCTTC. It is translated as CASSLGGVSNYGYTF.

Points on this clone: Within the sample, other DNA sequences also encode this same CDR3. This chain connects TRBV4-1 to TRBJ1-5; unclear D gene. There are 14 residues in the CDR3. The germline V gene has CDR1 MGHRA and CDR2 YSYEKL. V was clipped by 1 base and J by 0 bases, with 4 bases between them. CDR3 sequence reads: CASSQVDSNQPQHF. The CDR3 coding sequence is TGCGCCAGCAGCCAAGTCGATAGCAATCAGCCCCAGCATTTT.

The chain has TRBV7-9 and TRBJ2-7; D is possibly TRBD1 (5 bases). Per the germline V gene, CDR1 is SEHNR and CDR2 is FQNEAQ (reference sequence). The CDR3 is made up of 14 amino acids. Trimming left V 3 bases short and J 3 bases short, with 12 bases between. The CDR3 sequence is CASSLTTGVYEQYF. CDR3 DNA: TGTGCCAGCAGCTTGACCACAGGAGTCTACGAGCAGTACTTC.

This chain joins TRBV27 and TRBJ2-3, with a tentative D call TRBD2 (7 bases). Trimming pared 6 bases from V and 8 bases from J, leaving 15 bases between. CDR1 and CDR2 (germline): MNHEY, SMNVEV (reference sequence). The CDR3 has 13 amino acids. This CDR3 is CASSKQGGGTQYF. The DNA of the CDR3 is TGTGCCAGCAGCAAACAGGGCGGGGGTACGCAGTATTTT.

This chain links TRBV4-2 with TRBJ2-3, with TRBD1 as a possible D gene (6 bases). With 4 bases removed from V and 2 bases from J, the gap between germline ends came to 16 bases. This CDR3 has 16 amino acids. Germline CDR1 is LGHNA and CDR2 is YNFKEQ. CDR3 sequence reads: CASSPRGSIVTDTQYF. DNA for the CDR3: TGTGCCAGCAGCCCCAGGGGATCAATCGTCACAGATACGCAGTATTTT.

A note on this clone: An end of the junction differs from the germline gene, which may be a read error. This chain joins TRBV7-7 and TRBJ2-2, with D perhaps matching TRBD1 (6 bases). The CDR3 sequence is 16 residues long. The germline V gene encodes CDR1 SSHAT and CDR2 FNYEAQ (reference sequence). Here the CDR3 DNA reads TGTGCTAGCAGCTTAGTGGCAGGGGCGAACACCGGGGAGCTGTTTTTT. Protein product: CASSLVAGANTGELFF.

The chain links TRBV19 to TRBJ1-1; D is unclear. Trimming removed 3 bases at V and 1 base at J, with 6 bases between. There are 13 residues in the CDR3. CDR1 is LNHDA, CDR2 SQIVND, per germline (reference sequence). The chain's CDR3 is CASSILANTEAFF. CDR3 DNA sequence: TGTGCCAGTAGTATTCTAGCGAACACTGAAGCTTTCTTT.

V gene TRBV19 combines with J gene TRBJ1-3; D is undetermined. The CDR3 extends over 14 amino acids. Between the trimmed V and J ends, which lost 3 bases and 0 bases, there was a span of 6 bases. The germline V gene has CDR1 LNHDA and CDR2 SQIVND (reference sequence). The chain's CDR3 is CASSIQFSGNTIYF. CDR3 DNA: TGTGCCAGTAGTATCCAATTCTCTGGAAACACCATATATTTT.

The rearrangement joins TRBV19 to TRBJ2-7; tentatively, D is TRBD1 or TRBD2 (6 bases each). Germline assignment: CDR1 LNHDA and CDR2 SQIVND (reference sequence). The V end was cut by 9 bases, the J end by 3 bases, with 24 bases between. This CDR3 comprises 16 residues. In DNA, the CDR3 is TGTGCCAGGGATAGTGGTTTTGTCCGGGGGCTCTACGAGCAGTACTTC. Its protein product is CARDSGFVRGLYEQYF.

The genes are TRBV12-3 or TRBV12-4 and TRBJ1-6; D not certain. V shed 3 bases and J shed 9 bases, with 9 bases lying between them. The CDR3 extends over 13 amino acids. CDR3 DNA: TGTGCCAGCAGTTTCGGACTTTCTTCACCCCTCCACTTT. Translated, it gives CASSFGLSSPLHF.

The genes are TRBV3-1 (or the pseudogene TRBV3-2) and TRBJ1-6; 9 nucleotides line up with TRBD1. Germline assignment: CDR1 LGHDT and CDR2 YNNKEL (reference sequence). This CDR3 is 14 amino acids long. J gave up 10 bases and V 4 bases, and 5 bases lay outside the gene matches. CDR3 sequence reads: CASSPQGAESPLHF. The CDR3 DNA reads TGTGCCAGCAGCCCACAGGGGGCTGAGTCACCCCTCCACTTT.

This chain uses TRBV5-1 with TRBJ1-5; a possible D gene is TRBD1 (6 bases). Between the trimmed V and J ends, which lost 0 bases and 4 bases, there was a span of 11 bases. Germline V gene lookup returns CDR1 SGHRS and CDR2 YFSETQ. The CDR3 length is 15 residues. CDR3 coding DNA: TGCGCCAGCAGCTTGGACGGGACAATAAATCAGCCCCAGCATTTT. Its protein is CASSLDGTINQPQHF. Complete variable domain (other parts from reference TRBV5-1 and TRBJ1-5): KAGVTQTPRYLIKTRGQQVTLSCSPISGHRSVSWYQQTPGQGLQFLFEYFSETQRNKGNFPGRFSGRQFSNSRSEMNVSTLELGDSALYLCASSLDGTINQPQHFGDGTRLSIL.

The chain recombines TRBV6-6 with TRBJ1-2, with D tentatively TRBD1 (6 bases). The CDR3 length is 15 residues. The V end was cut by 5 bases, the J end by 6 bases, with 19 bases between. Germline CDR1 reads MNHNY; CDR2 reads SVGAGI (reference sequence). The CDR3 DNA follows: TGTGCCAGCAGTCCCCGGGACATAAAGTCTGATGGCTACACCTTC. Encoded protein: CASSPRDIKSDGYTF.

The rearrangement joins TRBV6-1 to TRBJ2-5; D not resolved. CDR3 length: 13 residues. Trimming removed 2 bases at V and 5 bases at J, with 9 bases between. Germline V gives CDR1 MNHNS, CDR2 SASEGT. CDR3 sequence: CASSETPRETQYF. DNA for the CDR3: TGTGCCAGCAGTGAAACCCCTCGGGAGACCCAGTACTTC.

The chain recombines TRBV15 with TRBJ1-4, with D perhaps matching TRBD1 (5 bases). V shed 0 bases and J shed 12 bases, with 20 bases lying between them. This CDR3 comprises 16 residues. The V gene's germline CDR1 is LNHNV and CDR2 YYDKDF (reference sequence). DNA of the CDR3: TGTGCCACCAGCAGAGATCTAGGGACCCTCCCGCGGGAACTGTTTTTT. This translates into CATSRDLGTLPRELFF.